This entry describes one T cell receptor (beta chain). This specimen comes from a study of blood T cell repertoires in COVID-19. Study summary: Nucleic acid was either cDNA or gDNA, and it came from T cells, B-cell-depleted T cells, or PBMCs.

The V gene lost 8 bases and the J gene lost 0 bases, with 14 bases spanning the gap. In germline, CDR1 is SGHAT, CDR2 FQNNGV. The CDR3 has 15 residues. How the authors handled the data: It was from reference gene primer amplification that nucleated cell counts were estimated. Libraries were prepared by immunoSEQ multiplex PCR; TCRdb keeps only in-frame clonotypes and omits some of them. Clonal size and the V and J genes are those of that table, whereas D and trimming came from the DNA. The sample has approximately 130,000 clones; roughly 82% are singletons. V and J are TRBV11-2 and TRBJ1-5; D not resolved. The sequenced sample was peripheral blood. The receptor comes from a human donor in a cohort sampled during active COVID-19. CDR3 DNA sequence: TGTGCCAGCCGCAACCCATTCTATAGCAATCAGCCCCAGCATTTT. This gives the protein CASRNPFYSNQPQHF.